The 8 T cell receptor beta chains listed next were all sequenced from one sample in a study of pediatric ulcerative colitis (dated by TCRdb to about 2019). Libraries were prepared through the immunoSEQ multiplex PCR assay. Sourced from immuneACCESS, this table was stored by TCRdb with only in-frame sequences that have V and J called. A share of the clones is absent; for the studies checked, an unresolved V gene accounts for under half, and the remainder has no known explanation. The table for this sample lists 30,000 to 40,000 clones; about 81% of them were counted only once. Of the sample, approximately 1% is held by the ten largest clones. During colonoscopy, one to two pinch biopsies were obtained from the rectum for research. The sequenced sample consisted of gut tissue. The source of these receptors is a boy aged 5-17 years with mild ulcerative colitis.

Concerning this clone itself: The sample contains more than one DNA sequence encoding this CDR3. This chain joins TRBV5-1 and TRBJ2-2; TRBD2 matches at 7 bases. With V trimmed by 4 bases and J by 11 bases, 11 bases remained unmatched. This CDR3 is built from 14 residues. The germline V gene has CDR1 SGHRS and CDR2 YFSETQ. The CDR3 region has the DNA TGCGCCAGCAGCGTACCTAGCGGAGCCATTGAGCTGTTTTTT. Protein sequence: CASSVPSGAIELFF.

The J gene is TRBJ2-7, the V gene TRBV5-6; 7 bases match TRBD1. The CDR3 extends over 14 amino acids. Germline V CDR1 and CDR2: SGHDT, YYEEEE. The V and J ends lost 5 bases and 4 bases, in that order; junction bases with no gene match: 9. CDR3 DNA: TGTGCCAGCAGTCTGGGACAGCGTGGTTACGAGCAGTACTTC. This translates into CASSLGQRGYEQYF.

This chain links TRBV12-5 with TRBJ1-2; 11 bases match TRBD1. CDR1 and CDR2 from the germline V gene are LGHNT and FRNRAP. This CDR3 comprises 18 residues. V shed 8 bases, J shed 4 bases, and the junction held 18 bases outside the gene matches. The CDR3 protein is CASRRSRAGTGGVYGYTF. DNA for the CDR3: TGTGCTAGTCGTCGGTCCCGCGCCGGGACAGGGGGGGTCTATGGCTACACCTTC.

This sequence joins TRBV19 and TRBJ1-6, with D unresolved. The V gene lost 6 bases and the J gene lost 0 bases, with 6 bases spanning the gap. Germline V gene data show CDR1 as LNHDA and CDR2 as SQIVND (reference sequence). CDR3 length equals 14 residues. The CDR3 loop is CASRRGSYNSPLHF. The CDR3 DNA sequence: TGTGCCAGTAGACGAGGCTCCTATAATTCACCCCTCCACTTT.

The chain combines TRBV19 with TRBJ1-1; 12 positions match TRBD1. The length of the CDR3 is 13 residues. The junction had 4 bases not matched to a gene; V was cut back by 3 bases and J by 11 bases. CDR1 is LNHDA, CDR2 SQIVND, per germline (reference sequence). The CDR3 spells CASSMRDRGQAFF. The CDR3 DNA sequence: TGTGCCAGTAGTATGAGGGACAGGGGGCAGGCTTTCTTT.

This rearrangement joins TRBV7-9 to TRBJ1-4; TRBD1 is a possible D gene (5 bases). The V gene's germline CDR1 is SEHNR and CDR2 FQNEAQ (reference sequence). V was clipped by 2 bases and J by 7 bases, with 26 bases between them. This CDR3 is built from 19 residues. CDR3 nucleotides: TGTGCCAGCAGCTTATCCCGGGACCTCCGGGCGAGGAGAATTGAAAAACTGTTTTTT. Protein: CASSLSRDLRARRIEKLFF.

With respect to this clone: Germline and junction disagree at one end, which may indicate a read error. In DNA form, the CDR3 reads TGTGCCAGCAGCTTCGGACAGGGGGCGCAGAGCAGAGATACGCAGTATTTT. Translating it yields CASSFGQGAQSRDTQYF. V gene TRBV7-9 combines with J gene TRBJ2-3, with 11 bases matching TRBD1. Germline-derived CDR1 and CDR2 are SEHNR and FQNEAQ (reference sequence). The CDR3 runs to 17 residues.

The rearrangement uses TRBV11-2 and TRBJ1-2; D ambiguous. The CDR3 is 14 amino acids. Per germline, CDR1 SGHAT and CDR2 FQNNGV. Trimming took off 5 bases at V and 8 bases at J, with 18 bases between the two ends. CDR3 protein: CASSKRNFGIGYTF. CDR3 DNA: TGTGCCAGCAGCAAAAGGAATTTTGGGATAGGCTACACCTTC.